A selection of T cell receptor beta chains follows, all from one sample in a study of cytomegalovirus exposure and HLA in healthy donors. The method was immunoSEQ multiplex PCR; TCRdb's version includes in-frame clones alone and lacks a portion of them. Among about 120,000 clones listed, 65% to 85% were seen once. The sample comprised PBMCs. The receptors were sampled from a man aged 45-65 years in good health and CMV-seropositive. The CDR3 runs from the conserved cysteine through the conserved F or W. The D gene is left open where the match is weak. Expanded clones are given a class, and other clones once, few, many or no size at all.

size	J	D	V	CDR3	DNA
-	TRBJ2-1	-	TRBV6-5	CASSSGFPGGEQFF	TGTGCCAGCAGTTCGGGATTTCCCGGGGGTGAGCAGTTCTTC
once	TRBJ1-5	TRBD1	TRBV5-5	CASSLRDRGVQPQHF	TGTGCCAGCAGCTTGCGTGACAGGGGGGTACAGCCCCAGCATTTT
-	TRBJ2-3	TRBD2	TRBV19	CASSKGLAVTDTQYF	TGTGCCAGTAGTAAGGGGCTAGCGGTGACAGATACGCAGTATTTT
-	TRBJ1-5	-	TRBV28	CASSPSLGNQPQHF	TGTGCCAGCAGTCCCTCGCTCGGGAATCAGCCCCAGCATTTT
-	TRBJ1-5	-	TRBV5-1	CASSLGGDQPQHF	TGCGCCAGCAGCTTGGGGGGGGATCAGCCCCAGCATTTT
-	TRBJ2-1	TRBD2	TRBV5-6	CASSGGLAAYNEQFF	TGTGCCAGCAGCGGTGGACTAGCGGCCTACAATGAGCAGTTCTTC
-	TRBJ2-7	TRBD2	TRBV5-1	CASSSGLAGVEEQYF	TGCGCCAGCAGCTCTGGACTAGCGGGAGTTGAAGAGCAGTACTTC
-	TRBJ2-7	TRBD1	TRBV27	CASGIQGAGNEQYF	TGTGCCAGCGGGATACAGGGGGCGGGCAACGAGCAGTACTTC
-	TRBJ2-7	TRBD2	TRBV10-1	CASSESEEGGYEQYF	TGCGCCAGCAGTGAGTCGGAGGAGGGAGGGTACGAGCAGTACTTC
-	TRBJ2-2	TRBD2	TRBV6-4	CASSRTSGDTGELFF	TGTGCCAGCAGTCGGACTAGCGGAGACACCGGGGAGCTGTTTTTT
-	TRBJ2-2	TRBD2	TRBV5-8	CASSSLAGRYAGELFF	TGTGCCAGCAGCTCCTTAGCGGGGCGGTATGCCGGGGAGCTGTTTTTT
-	TRBJ1-2	-	TRBV29-1	CSSRDSTRYGYTF	TGCAGCTCGAGGGATTCCACCCGGTATGGCTACACCTTC
-	TRBJ1-6	-	TRBV7-9	CASSFSGVSPLHF	TGTGCCAGCAGCTTTTCAGGGGTGTCACCCCTCCACTTT
-	TRBJ2-3	-	TRBV5-1	CASLSGRSYTDTQYF	TGCGCCAGCTTATCGGGGAGGAGCTACACAGATACGCAGTATTTT
-	TRBJ1-3	TRBD1	TRBV7-9	CASSPAEGAFSGNTIYF	TGTGCCAGCAGCCCCGCGGAGGGGGCCTTCTCTGGAAACACCATATATTTT
-	TRBJ1-1	-	TRBV5-1	CASSLAPLGGDEAFF	TGCGCCAGCAGCTTGGCCCCCTTAGGGGGGGATGAAGCTTTCTTT
-	TRBJ2-1	TRBD2	TRBV5-6	CASSLAPGLGYNEQFF	TGTGCCAGCAGCTTGGCTCCGGGACTAGGTTACAATGAGCAGTTCTTC
-	TRBJ2-2	-	TRBV11-2	CASTYGDDRTGELFF	TGTGCCAGCACCTATGGGGATGACAGAACCGGGGAGCTGTTTTTT
-	TRBJ1-5	-	TRBV10-3	CAISETGSNQPQHF	TGTGCCATCAGTGAGACAGGGAGCAATCAGCCCCAGCATTTT
-	TRBJ2-1	TRBD2	TRBV9	CASSVKGLAGFYNEQFF	TGTGCCAGCAGCGTAAAAGGGCTAGCGGGATTCTACAATGAGCAGTTCTTC
few	TRBJ2-7	-	TRBV19	CASSIAGGSYEQYF	TGTGCCAGTAGTATAGCTGGGGGGTCCTACGAGCAGTACTTC
-	TRBJ1-2	TRBD1	TRBV5-4	CASSRQGSYYGYTF	TGTGCCAGCAGCCGACAGGGGTCATACTATGGCTACACCTTC
-	TRBJ2-7	TRBD2	TRBV11-1	CASSFAGGSYEQYF	TGTGCCAGCAGCTTCGCGGGAGGGTCCTACGAGCAGTACTTC
-	TRBJ1-2	-	TRBV5-1	CASTSSGEGYTF	TGCGCCAGCACCTCCTCAGGGGAAGGCTACACCTTC
once	TRBJ1-1	TRBD1	TRBV5-1	CASSLTGGVTEAFF	TGCGCCAGCAGCTTGACAGGGGGCGTCACTGAAGCTTTCTTT
-	TRBJ2-5	TRBD2	TRBV10-1	CASSETLAGEYETQYF	TGCGCCAGCAGTGAGACGTTAGCGGGAGAGTATGAGACCCAGTACTTC
-	TRBJ2-1	-	TRBV10-3	CAIEPTGYNEQFF	TGTGCCATCGAACCGACCGGGTACAATGAGCAGTTCTTC
-	TRBJ2-1	-	TRBV5-5	CASSLNGLYNEQFF	TGTGCCAGCAGCTTGAACGGGTTATACAATGAGCAGTTCTTC
once	TRBJ2-2	-	TRBV2	CASSNRANTGELFF	TGTGCCAGCAGTAACAGAGCTAACACCGGGGAGCTGTTTTTT
-	TRBJ2-5	TRBD2	TRBV4-1	CASSQAWASGGLYQETQYF	TGCGCCAGCAGCCAAGCCTGGGCTAGCGGGGGCTTGTACCAAGAGACCCAGTACTTC
-	TRBJ2-1	-	TRBV7-6	CASSLAETSIDEQFF	TGTGCCAGCAGCTTAGCGGAGACTAGTATCGATGAGCAGTTCTTC
-	TRBJ2-7	-	TRBV25-1	CASSGTPRLSYEQYF	TGTGCCAGCAGTGGGACACCCAGGCTCTCCTACGAGCAGTACTTC
-	TRBJ2-1	-	TRBV2	CASSPEFDNEQFF	TGTGCCAGCAGTCCCGAGTTCGACAATGAGCAGTTCTTC
-	TRBJ1-1	TRBD1	TRBV7-2	CAIRTGLNTEAFF	TGTGCCATCAGGACAGGGTTGAACACTGAAGCTTTCTTT
-	TRBJ2-1	TRBD2	TRBV29-1	CSVEVAGGYNEQFF	TGCAGCGTTGAAGTGGCGGGAGGGTACAATGAGCAGTTCTTC
-	TRBJ1-5	-	TRBV10-3	CAISVDSNQPQHF	TGTGCCATCAGTGTCGACAGTAATCAGCCCCAGCATTTT
-	TRBJ2-3	TRBD2	TRBV5-1	CASSLAAGGSDTQYF	TGCGCCAGCAGCTTGGCAGCGGGGGGCTCAGATACGCAGTATTTT
-	TRBJ1-3	-	TRBV2	CASSASGLSSGNTIYF	TGTGCCAGCAGTGCTTCTGGTCTGAGCTCTGGAAACACCATATATTTT
-	TRBJ2-3	TRBD1	TRBV2	CAGSYSGGAVTDTQYF	TGTGCCGGATCTTACTCAGGGGGCGCGGTCACAGATACGCAGTATTTT
-	TRBJ1-2	-	TRBV28	CASTSGPPTYGYTF	TGTGCCAGCACCAGCGGACCACCGACCTATGGCTACACCTTC
-	TRBJ1-2	-	TRBV9	CASSVGGRITGYTF	TGTGCCAGCAGCGTAGGAGGCCGAATTACGGGCTACACCTTC
-	TRBJ2-5	TRBD1	TRBV18	CASSPGQGIVETQYF	TGTGCCAGCTCACCCGGACAGGGGATAGTAGAGACCCAGTACTTC
-	TRBJ2-5	TRBD2	TRBV18	CASSPQSTSGKETQYF	TGTGCCAGCTCACCCCAAAGCACTAGCGGGAAAGAGACCCAGTACTTC
-	TRBJ2-5	-	TRBV18	CASSPSRQETQYF	TGTGCCAGCTCACCTTCCAGACAAGAGACCCAGTACTTC
-	TRBJ1-5	-	TRBV18	CASSPSDWYSNQPQHF	TGTGCCAGCTCACCGTCCGACTGGTATAGCAATCAGCCCCAGCATTTT
-	TRBJ2-4	-	TRBV6-5	CASSYSEGQGNIQYF	TGTGCCAGCAGTTACTCTGAGGGCCAGGGGAACATTCAGTACTTC
few	TRBJ1-1	TRBD1	TRBV2	CASSGTANTEAFF	TGTGCCAGCAGCGGGACAGCAAACACTGAAGCTTTCTTT
-	TRBJ2-4	-	TRBV9	CASSVDAGTKNIQYF	TGTGCCAGCAGCGTAGACGCGGGAACCAAAAACATTCAGTACTTC
-	TRBJ1-2	-	TRBV14	CASSLQGHGYTF	TGTGCCAGCAGCTTGCAGGGCCATGGCTACACCTTC
-	TRBJ1-1	TRBD1	TRBV19	CASRPTGVNTEAFF	TGTGCCAGTCGCCCGACAGGGGTAAACACTGAAGCTTTCTTT
-	TRBJ2-3	-	TRBV6-5	CATRTGIDTQYF	TGTGCCACCCGCACGGGGATTGATACGCAGTATTTT
once	TRBJ2-7	TRBD2	TRBV11-3	CASRGRGERYEQYF	TGTGCCAGCAGGGGGCGGGGGGAGCGCTACGAGCAGTACTTC
-	TRBJ1-3	-	TRBV11-3	CASSLTRAYGNTIYF	TGTGCCAGCAGCTTAACCAGGGCATACGGAAACACCATATATTTT
-	TRBJ1-1	-	TRBV10-3	CAISESTAVSFF	TGTGCCATCAGTGAGTCGACGGCGGTTTCTTTCTTT
-	TRBJ1-2	TRBD1	TRBV5-1	CASSPDRQTNYGYTF	TGCGCCAGCAGCCCGGACAGGCAGACTAACTATGGCTACACCTTC